This TCR beta chain was recovered during a study of neoadjuvant anti-PD-1 for oral cavity cancer (TCRdb year 2021). General notes on the study: Three to four biweekly doses of nivolumab at 3 mg/kg were mostly administered to patients before curative-intent surgical resection. Patients without progression received a fourth nivolumab dose around day 43 and underwent definitive surgical resection on days 50-56. Under RECIST 1.1, patients with complete response, partial response or stable disease were classed as responders, and patients with progression were classed as non-responders. The parent correlative cohort had more than 10 patients and a response rate of 25% to 35%. Here is what the overall study found, with its caveats: TCR analyses included only a few patients per response group, and the authors called for larger cohorts for validation. A higher pretreatment blood Treg/Th17 ratio correlated with both higher pretreatment blood TCRbeta clonality and lower post-treatment tumor TCRbeta clonality. After neoadjuvant nivolumab, significantly higher T cell clonality (Gini index) was found within PBMCs in non-responders than in responders.

PBMC libraries used mostly 450 to 500 ng of input genomic DNA for deep sequencing, with six replicates per sample. The immunoSEQ hsTCRbeta kit was used to prepare TCRbeta libraries, following the manufacturer's instructions. An Illumina NovaSeq 6000 S4 flow cell was used to sequence the final libraries, which had first been combined to 3 nM. Under the source paper's analysis protocol: Raw data preprocessing and quality control were performed with the immunoSEQ Analyzer. The analysis was limited to productive rearrangements, and each clonotype was defined by a unique CDR3 amino acid sequence. Repertoire clonality was estimated as the Gini-Simpson index, which was calculated using the R package tcR. Student's t test was used to compare Gini indices, and Pearson correlation was used to assess associations with tumor size change. The source is immuneACCESS, and TCRdb retained only in-frame sequences with V and J called. Part of the clones is not carried over; for the studies checked, unresolved V genes explain less than half of this, and the remainder is unexplained. V and J calls plus clone size are reproduced from that table; the DNA served to infer D and trimming. The sample yields 60,000 to 75,000 clones; around 80% were counted once. The ten largest clones take up about 3.4% of the sample.

Here V drops 3 bases and J drops 3 bases, and the junction holds 8 bases not matched to any gene. The CDR1 and CDR2 encoded by the germline V gene are MGHRA and YSYEKL. The CDR3, cysteine through phenylalanine, is 16 amino acids long. Of the read, only the CDR3 DNA is kept; its 48 bases are in frame from base 1. Regarding this clone: Its antigen is currently not known. Per-nucleotide qualities are absent, and no much larger clonotype sits a single base away.

What this sample's time point label stands for: before neoadjuvant nivolumab. Patients had been newly diagnosed with stage II-IVA oral cavity squamous cell carcinoma, and no prior systemic or radiation treatment had been given to the patients. The cohort consisted of patients with HPV-negative, locally advanced oral cavity squamous cell carcinoma. Peripheral blood mononuclear cells were analyzed directly, without maintenance or expansion in culture. Samples came from a longitudinal correlative study of a single-arm phase II trial of neoadjuvant nivolumab in oral cavity squamous cell carcinoma. Subject-matched pre- and post-treatment PBMCs and tumors from three responders and three non-responders were subjected to genomic DNA-based TCRbeta sequencing. Peripheral blood mononuclear cells were collected once before nivolumab treatment and again after treatment, at the time of surgery. The Maxwell RSC DNA from Cells kit was used to isolate genomic DNA from PBMCs.

The receptor was derived from a person between 40 and 85 years old with oral cavity squamous cell carcinoma. The V gene is TRBV4-1 and the J gene is TRBJ1-5, with 7 central nucleotides matching TRBD1. The sequencing here drew on PBMCs, taken before nivolumab (anti-PD-1) treatment. The DNA reads TGCGCCAGCAGCCACCTTTCCGGGACAGTCAATCAGCCCCAGCATTTT. Translated, it reads CASSHLSGTVNQPQHF.